This passage covers 19 T cell receptor beta chains from one sample sequenced in a study of blood T cell repertoires in COVID-19. The table came from immunoSEQ multiplex PCR; TCRdb's copy has only in-frame clones and leaves some out. The table has 68,000 or so clones, roughly 80% seen once; the top ten hold less than 25%. Specimen: peripheral blood. The receptors derive from a human donor in a cohort sampled during active COVID-19.

This chain connects TRBV25-1 to TRBJ2-2, with D maybe TRBD2 (5 bases). This CDR3 spans 13 amino acids. Germline loops: CDR1 MGHDK, CDR2 SYGVNS. V gave up 10 bases and J gave up 2 bases, with 11 bases separating them. The CDR3 protein is CATRGSNTGELFF. The CDR3, as DNA: TGTGCCACCCGAGGGAGCAACACCGGGGAGCTGTTTTTT.

This clone was counted once. The rearrangement joins TRBV25-1 to TRBJ1-1; 7 bases line up with TRBD1. The ends lost 5 bases at V and 9 bases at J; junction bases unmatched: 6. Germline V gives CDR1 MGHDK, CDR2 SYGVNS. This CDR3 is built from 12 residues. The CDR3 DNA is TGTGCCAGCAGTCCGCCGGGACAGCAAGCTTTCTTT. It encodes CASSPPGQQAFF.

This clone was found once. This chain joins TRBV6-1 and TRBJ1-6; perhaps TRBD1 as D (6 bases). This CDR3 has 15 amino acids. V lost 0 bases, J lost 7 bases, and 10 bases lay in between. The V gene's germline CDR1 is MNHNS and CDR2 SASEGT. The CDR3: CASSEARGGNSPLHF. DNA for the CDR3: TGTGCCAGCAGTGAAGCAAGGGGGGGGAATTCACCCCTCCACTTT.

The V and J genes are TRBV19 and TRBJ1-2; D not certain. Germline loops: CDR1 LNHDA, CDR2 SQIVND (reference sequence). The V end lost 3 bases, the J end lost 5 bases, and 7 bases lay between the germline ends. The CDR3 runs to 12 residues. For the CDR3, the DNA is TGTGCCAGTAGTATGGTTGAGTATGGCTACACCTTC. Translated, it gives CASSMVEYGYTF. The variable domain in full, completed from reference TRBV19 and TRBJ1-2, reads DGGITQSPKYLFRKEGQNVTLSCEQNLNHDAMYWYRQDPGQGLRLIYYSQIVNDFQKGDIAEGYSVSREKKESFPLTVTSAQKNPTAFYLCASSMVEYGYTFGSGTRLTVV.

DNA of the CDR3: TGCGCCAGCAGCCCCGGACTAGCGGGAGGGCTAAACCTTCCGTTCTTC. This encodes CASSPGLAGGLNLPFF. The chain carries TRBV4-3 and TRBJ2-1, with 15 bases that match TRBD2. The CDR3 extends over 16 amino acids. Germline values: CDR1 LGHNA, CDR2 YSLEER. With V trimmed by 4 bases and J by 15 bases, 13 bases remained unmatched.

This sequence joins TRBV4-3 and TRBJ2-3, with 12 bases fitting TRBD2. Germline CDR1 and CDR2: LGHNA and YSLEER. Trimming at V came to 1 base and at J to 7 bases, leaving 9 bases not matched to a gene. The CDR3 loop spans 17 amino acids. CDR3 amino acids: CASSQGASGGAGHTQYF. In DNA, the CDR3 is TGCGCCAGCAGCCAAGGGGCTAGCGGGGGGGCAGGACATACGCAGTATTTT.

This clone showed up just once. This CDR3 is CASSFEGATNEKLFF. The CDR3 DNA reads as TGTGCCAGCAGCTTCGAGGGGGCAACTAATGAAAAACTGTTTTTT. The chain combines TRBV7-9 with TRBJ1-4, with a possible D match to TRBD1 (6 bases). V shed 3 bases and J shed 0 bases, with 8 bases lying between them. CDR1 SEHNR and CDR2 FQNEAQ come from the germline V gene (reference sequence). The CDR3 loop spans 15 amino acids.

The J gene is TRBJ1-3, the V gene TRBV6-2 or TRBV6-3; weak D call: TRBD1 (6 bases). Per the germline V gene, CDR1 is MNHEY and CDR2 is SVGEGT. CDR3 length equals 15 residues. With 6 bases removed from V and 0 bases from J, the gap between germline ends came to 12 bases. As DNA, the CDR3 is TGTGCCAGCAGCCTGACAGGCATCTCTGGAAACACCATATATTTT. Protein product: CASSLTGISGNTIYF.

The rearrangement joins TRBV10-3 to TRBJ1-6; 9 bases are shared with TRBD1. The V and J ends lost 4 bases and 8 bases, in that order; junction bases with no gene match: 12. The CDR3 is 17 residues long. The germline gives CDR1 ENHRY, CDR2 SYGVKD. The CDR3 sequence: CAISAGGTGRGDSPLHF. DNA for the CDR3: TGTGCCATCAGTGCCGGGGGGACAGGGAGGGGTGATTCACCCCTCCACTTT.

J is TRBJ2-3 and V is TRBV27, with 15 bases aligning to TRBD2. The ends lost 8 bases at V and 4 bases at J; junction bases unmatched: 7. The CDR3 has 16 amino acids. Per germline, CDR1 MNHEY and CDR2 SMNVEV (reference sequence). The CDR3 loop reads CASGGLAGGPSDTQYF. The CDR3 region has the DNA TGTGCCAGCGGAGGACTAGCGGGGGGGCCTTCAGATACGCAGTATTTT.

The chain joins TRBV19 to TRBJ2-2; D perhaps matches TRBD1 (5 bases). V was trimmed by 4 bases and J by 1 base, leaving 7 bases between them. The CDR3 extends over 14 amino acids. Germline CDR1 and CDR2: LNHDA and SQIVND (reference sequence). Here the CDR3 reads CASSTTGNTGELFF. In nucleotides, the CDR3 is TGTGCCAGTAGTACAACAGGGAACACCGGGGAGCTGTTTTTT.

This chain links TRBV19 with TRBJ2-2, with 9 bases that match TRBD1. CDR3 length: 15 residues. Trimming took 6 bases from V and 6 from J; bases not matched to a gene: 8. Germline values: CDR1 LNHDA, CDR2 SQIVND (reference sequence). CDR3 in amino acids: CASRGTGTLPGELFF. The CDR3 DNA reads TGTGCCAGTAGGGGGACAGGGACACTGCCCGGGGAGCTGTTTTTT.

V is TRBV12-3 or TRBV12-4 and J is TRBJ1-5, with D unresolved. The CDR3 spans 13 residues. V gave up 3 bases and J gave up 3 bases, with 6 bases separating them. The CDR3 bases are TGTGCCAGCAGTTTGGGCAACAATCAGCCCCAGCATTTT. This codes for CASSLGNNQPQHF.

The chain couples TRBV2 to TRBJ2-3; TRBD2 agrees at 10 bases. V dropped 4 bases and J dropped 0; count of bases not matched to a gene: 7. There are 17 residues in the CDR3. The germline CDR1 and CDR2 sequences are SNHLY and FYNNEI. CDR3 bases: TGTGCCAGCAGTGGATTTAGCGGGAGGACTAGCACAGATACGCAGTATTTT. This gives the protein CASSGFSGRTSTDTQYF.

The V and J genes are TRBV19 and TRBJ1-1; D unclear. V dropped 4 bases and J dropped 1 base, with 7 bases sitting between them. The CDR3 is 13 residues long. Germline V gene data show CDR1 as LNHDA and CDR2 as SQIVND (reference sequence). The CDR3 reads CASSNTANTEAFF. The CDR3 DNA reads TGTGCCAGTAGTAATACAGCGAACACTGAAGCTTTCTTT.

The table lists this clone with a few counts. The rearrangement uses TRBV7-2 and TRBJ1-5; 8 nucleotides align to TRBD1. Germline V lookup: CDR1 SGHTA, CDR2 FQGNSA. The CDR3 sequence is 15 residues long. The J segment lost 3 bases and the V segment lost 5 bases, leaving 6 bases of the junction unmatched. The CDR3, as DNA: TGTGCCAGCAGCCGTGACAGGGGACTCAATCAGCCCCAGCATTTT. The encoded protein is CASSRDRGLNQPQHF.

This chain uses TRBV14 with TRBJ2-7; D gene unclear. The length of the CDR3 is 12 residues. Trimming took 1 base from V and 3 from J, leaving 4 bases between them. Per the germline V gene, CDR1 is SGHDN and CDR2 is FVKESK. CDR3 bases: TGTGCCAGCAGCCAAGTCGGCTACGAGCAGTACTTC. This translates into CASSQVGYEQYF.

The chain uses TRBV4-1 and TRBJ1-1; no definite D call. Germline lookup yields CDR1 MGHRA and CDR2 YSYEKL. V was pared by 3 bases and J by 8 bases, with 13 bases between. The CDR3 length is 13 residues. The DNA for the CDR3 is TGCGCCAGCAGCCACTATAGCGGTGCAGAAGCTTTCTTT. Its translation is CASSHYSGAEAFF.

This clone was seen only a few times. V usage is TRBV3-1 (or the pseudogene TRBV3-2) and J usage is TRBJ2-4, with 14 bases identical to TRBD2. The germline V gene has CDR1 LGHDT and CDR2 YNNKEL (reference sequence). The CDR3 is made up of 18 amino acids. With V trimmed by 4 bases and J by 0 bases, 5 bases remained unmatched. In nucleotides, the CDR3 is TGTGCCAGCAGCCGGGGGACTAGCGGGGGTATAGCCAAAAACATTCAGTACTTC. Amino acid sequence: CASSRGTSGGIAKNIQYF.